A single sample is the source of the 27 T cell receptor beta chains below, sequenced in a study of CD8+ T cells in alopecia areata. Extraction of RNA preceded its reverse transcription into cDNA, which served as the sequencing template. Only in-frame clones appear in the TCRdb table, and some are missing; sequencing was by immunoSEQ multiplex PCR. The sample records over 150,000 clones, 45% to 70% being singletons. The specimen sequenced was CD8+ T cells sorted from blood. All receptors come from a human donor in good health.

This rearrangement joins TRBV4-1 to TRBJ1-2; D is uncertain. Germline V gene sequence: CDR1 MGHRA, CDR2 YSYEKL. The CDR3 has 15 residues. V dropped 0 bases and J dropped 7 bases, with 15 bases sitting between them. This chain's CDR3 is CASSQERPTPGGYTF. The CDR3 DNA reads as TGCGCCAGCAGCCAAGAGAGACCGACCCCTGGTGGCTACACCTTC.

The chain links TRBV29-1 to TRBJ1-2, with D possibly TRBD1 on 5 matching bases. Germline values: CDR1 SQVTM, CDR2 ANQGSEA. The CDR3 contains 12 residues. Between the trimmed V and J ends, which lost 4 bases and 4 bases, there was a span of 10 bases. The CDR3 loop reads CSVVWQGYGYTF. DNA of the CDR3: TGCAGCGTTGTTTGGCAGGGCTATGGCTACACCTTC.

The gene calls are TRBV5-6 and TRBJ1-3; D might be TRBD1 (5 bases). The end of the DNA is better explained by TRBJ2-2, so the J call may be wrong. CDR1 is SGHDT, CDR2 YYEEEE, per germline. The CDR3 is made up of 16 amino acids. DNA for the CDR3: TGTGCCAGCAGCCTACCCTATCAAACCAGGGCCGGGGAGCTGTTTTTT. Its protein product is CASSLPYQTRAGELFF.

The chain recombines TRBV29-1 with TRBJ2-6; D not resolved. Germline CDR1 and CDR2: SQVTM and ANQGSEA. The ends were cut back, 6 bases at V and 4 bases at J, with 10 bases in the middle. The CDR3 is 13 residues long. The CDR3 sequence is CSVDEQGANVLTF. CDR3 DNA: TGCAGCGTCGACGAACAGGGGGCCAACGTCCTGACTTTC.

This sequence joins TRBV27 and TRBJ1-5, with D maybe TRBD1 (6 bases). This CDR3 comprises 14 residues. Germline V gives CDR1 MNHEY, CDR2 SMNVEV (reference sequence). V lost 8 bases, J lost 5 bases, and 16 bases lay in between. The chain's CDR3 is CASASGGHHQPQHF. DNA of the CDR3: TGTGCCAGCGCCTCTGGGGGACACCATCAGCCCCAGCATTTT.

V usage is TRBV13 and J usage is TRBJ2-7; D remains ambiguous. The germline gives CDR1 PRHDT, CDR2 FYEKMQ (reference sequence). The CDR3 spans 15 residues. Trimming cost V 0 bases and J 6 bases, with 15 bases left between them. The CDR3: CASSLGSHDFSEQYF. CDR3 DNA sequence: TGTGCCAGCAGCTTAGGGTCCCACGACTTCTCCGAGCAGTACTTC.

This clone was picked up many times. This sequence joins TRBV6-1 and TRBJ1-1, with D perhaps TRBD1 (6 bases). V was clipped by 1 base and J by 5 bases, with 8 bases between them. CDR3 length: 13 residues. Germline lookup yields CDR1 MNHNS and CDR2 SASEGT. Here the CDR3 reads CASSEGDITEAFF. CDR3 DNA: TGTGCCAGCAGTGAAGGGGACATAACTGAAGCTTTCTTT.

This clone showed up just a few times. The V and J genes are TRBV25-1 and TRBJ2-7; D may match TRBD1 or TRBD2 (5 bases each). The CDR3 is made up of 14 amino acids. The V and J ends lost 8 bases and 2 bases respectively, with 16 bases between them. Germline V gene lookup returns CDR1 MGHDK and CDR2 SYGVNS. CDR3 nucleotides: TGTGCCAGCCAACCTATAGGGGAGACCTACGAGCAGTACTTC. Translating it yields CASQPIGETYEQYF.

The chain combines TRBV6-5 with TRBJ1-1; 10 positions agree with TRBD1. This CDR3 has 14 residues. CDR1 and CDR2 from the germline V gene are MNHEY and SVGAGI. Unmatched junction bases numbered 8, after V lost 5 bases and J lost 8 bases. The CDR3 sequence: CASSRPGTGAEAFF. In DNA, the CDR3 is TGTGCCAGCAGTCGGCCCGGGACAGGGGCCGAAGCTTTCTTT.

The chain combines TRBV7-8 with TRBJ2-7; D is perhaps TRBD2 (6 bases). CDR1 and CDR2 (germline): SGHVS, FQNEAQ. CDR3 length: 14 residues. The ends were cut back, 0 bases at V and 3 bases at J, with 9 bases in the middle. This CDR3 reads CASSLAGGRYEQYF. Written as DNA, the CDR3 is TGTGCCAGCAGCTTAGCGGGGGGTCGCTACGAGCAGTACTTC.

A note on this clone: The same CDR3 arises from other DNA sequences in this sample as well. This chain joins TRBV11-2 and TRBJ1-4, with D unresolved. Per germline, CDR1 SGHAT and CDR2 FQNNGV. The CDR3 is 16 residues long. Trimming stripped 3 bases from V and 4 bases from J, with 15 bases between. The CDR3: CASSFHLRSINEKLFF. In DNA form, the CDR3 reads TGTGCCAGCAGCTTCCACCTTCGGTCGATTAATGAAAAACTGTTTTTT.

The J gene is TRBJ2-4, the V gene TRBV5-8; D may correspond to TRBD1 or TRBD2 (6 bases each). The V end lost 5 bases, the J end lost 5 bases, and 14 bases lay between the germline ends. The CDR3 spans 14 residues. From germline, CDR1 is SGHTS and CDR2 YDEGEE. In DNA, the CDR3 is TGTGCCAGCAGGGGGGGCAGGGTCGAAAACATTCAGTACTTC. This codes for CASRGGRVENIQYF. Combining the CDR3 with reference TRBV5-8 and TRBJ2-4 gives the whole variable domain EAGVTQSPTHLIKTRGQQATLRCSPISGHTSVYWYQQALGLGLQFLLWYDEGEERNRGNFPPRFSGRQFPNYSSELNVNALELEDSALYLCASRGGRVENIQYFGAGTRLSVL.

The chain links TRBV10-3 to TRBJ2-5; 7 bases align to TRBD1. The germline CDR1 and CDR2 sequences are ENHRY and SYGVKD. This CDR3 region has 13 residues. V dropped 6 bases and J dropped 3; count of bases not matched to a gene: 4. DNA of the CDR3: TGTGCCATCAGATCCGGGACAGAAGAGACCCAGTACTTC. Translation gives CAIRSGTEETQYF.

This clone was detected only a few times. The rearrangement joins TRBV29-1 to TRBJ2-2; D gene unclear. Germline assignment: CDR1 SQVTM and CDR2 ANQGSEA. The CDR3 totals 12 residues. V dropped 4 bases and J dropped 5 bases, with 8 bases sitting between them. The CDR3 here is CSVAGLTGELFF. Written as DNA, the CDR3 is TGCAGCGTTGCCGGGTTAACCGGGGAGCTGTTTTTT.

Only a few counts were recorded for this clone. The chain uses TRBV30 and TRBJ1-4, with 7 positions matching TRBD1. This CDR3 is built from 15 residues. V was clipped by 0 bases and J by 0 bases; unmatched bases: 1. CDR1 is GTSNPN, CDR2 SVGIG, per germline (reference sequence). The CDR3 coding sequence is TGTGCCTGGAGTGTACAGGGGACAACTAATGAAAAACTGTTTTTT. Its protein product is CAWSVQGTTNEKLFF.

The V and J genes are TRBV2 and TRBJ2-7; TRBD1 aligns across 7 bases. Trimming removed 2 bases from V and 3 bases from J; junction bases left unmatched: 4. Germline assignment: CDR1 SNHLY and CDR2 FYNNEI. The CDR3 loop spans 14 amino acids. The CDR3 here is CASSEIRDSYEQYF. In DNA form, the CDR3 reads TGTGCCAGCAGTGAAATCCGGGACAGCTACGAGCAGTACTTC.

This clone was observed a handful of times. A much larger clone differs by one base, so this may be a read error. The chain carries TRBV13 and TRBJ2-1; D is unclear. Trimming took off 5 bases at V and 5 bases at J, with 10 bases between the two ends. This CDR3 has 13 residues. CDR1 is PRHDT and CDR2 is FYEKMQ in the germline V gene (reference sequence). The CDR3 coding sequence is TGTGCCAGCAGCCAAGAACTGCACAATGAGCAGTTCTTC. It yields the protein CASSQELHNEQFF.

The CDR3 region is CASKTGQGSTNEKLFF. In DNA form, the CDR3 reads TGCGCCAGCAAAACCGGACAGGGGTCAACTAATGAAAAACTGTTTTTT. V and J are TRBV4-1 and TRBJ1-4, with 9 bases matching TRBD1. Germline CDR1 MGHRA, CDR2 YSYEKL. This CDR3 has 16 amino acids. With V trimmed by 7 bases and J by 0 bases, 6 bases remained unmatched.

This rearrangement joins TRBV30 to TRBJ2-1, with D tentatively TRBD2 (6 bases). The V gene's germline CDR1 is GTSNPN and CDR2 SVGIG (reference sequence). CDR3 length: 11 residues. Between the trimmed V and J ends, which lost 2 bases and 15 bases, there was a span of 14 bases. CDR3 sequence reads: CAWSLGLLAFF. In DNA, the CDR3 is TGTGCCTGGAGTTTAGGTTTACTAGCGTTCTTC.

This clone was detected only a few times. This chain joins TRBV29-1 and TRBJ2-1; D unclear. Germline CDR1 SQVTM, CDR2 ANQGSEA. Trimming pared 6 bases from V and 7 bases from J, leaving 7 bases between. The CDR3 totals 10 residues. CDR3 residues: CSVGANEQFF. The CDR3 DNA follows: TGCAGCGTGGGCGCGAATGAGCAGTTCTTC.

The rearrangement links TRBV15 to TRBJ1-1, with D uncertain. CDR1 and CDR2 from the germline V gene are LNHNV and YYDKDF (reference sequence). Trimming shortened V by 3 bases and J by 4 bases, and 9 bases separated the two germline ends. The CDR3 length is 13 residues. The CDR3 DNA sequence: TGTGCCACCAGCAGTCAAGCAGGCACTGAAGCTTTCTTT. As protein: CATSSQAGTEAFF. The variable domain in full, completed from reference TRBV15 and TRBJ1-1, reads DAMVIQNPRYQVTQFGKPVTLSCSQTLNHNVMYWYQQKSSQAPKLLFHYYDKDFNNEADTPDNFQSRRPNTSFCFLDIRSPGLGDTAMYLCATSSQAGTEAFFGQGTRLTVV.

This chain connects TRBV9 to TRBJ2-3; 7 bases are shared with TRBD2. Germline CDR1 SGDLS, CDR2 YYNGEE. The J segment lost 3 bases and the V segment lost 0 bases, leaving 7 bases of the junction unmatched. The CDR3 has 16 residues. CDR3 loop: CASSVGSGVMTDTQYF. Written as DNA, the CDR3 is TGTGCCAGCAGCGTAGGCAGCGGGGTAATGACAGATACGCAGTATTTT.

Only a few counts were recorded for this clone. The chain carries TRBV2 and TRBJ1-4; no definite D call. Germline V gene data show CDR1 as SNHLY and CDR2 as FYNNEI. Deletions cut 7 bases from V and 0 bases from J, with 6 bases between. This CDR3 comprises 13 residues. CDR3 DNA sequence: TGTGCCAGCAAGGTTGCAACTAATGAAAAACTGTTTTTT. It is translated as CASKVATNEKLFF.

The V and J genes are TRBV4-1 and TRBJ1-1; D may be TRBD1 (5 bases). Between the trimmed V and J ends, which lost 0 bases and 3 bases, there was a span of 14 bases. The CDR3 length is 16 residues. Germline V gene lookup returns CDR1 MGHRA and CDR2 YSYEKL. The CDR3 DNA reads as TGCGCCAGCAGCCAAGATTATCCCAGGGTTGACACTGAAGCTTTCTTT. It encodes CASSQDYPRVDTEAFF.

This clone ranks as medium-sized. The chain is built from TRBV28 and TRBJ1-5, with D possibly TRBD1 on 5 matching bases. The CDR3 is 15 amino acids. CDR1 and CDR2 from the germline V gene are MDHEN and SYDVKM. Trimming stripped 2 bases from V and 0 bases from J, with 8 bases between. The CDR3 coding sequence is TGTGCCAGCAGTTTAATTCAGGGTAGCAATCAGCCCCAGCATTTT. Its protein is CASSLIQGSNQPQHF. Filled out from reference TRBV28 and TRBJ1-5, the complete variable domain reads DVKVTQSSRYLVKRTGEKVFLECVQDMDHENMFWYRQDPGLGLRLIYFSYDVKMKEKGDIPEGYSVSREKKERFSLILESASTNQTSMYLCASSLIQGSNQPQHFGDGTRLSIL.

This chain connects TRBV29-1 to TRBJ1-1, with D perhaps matching TRBD1 (6 bases). Per germline, CDR1 SQVTM and CDR2 ANQGSEA. The CDR3 length is 13 residues. V lost 6 bases, J lost 3 bases, and 14 bases lay in between. For the CDR3, the DNA is TGCAGCGTCCCATCGGGGGGGCACACTGAAGCTTTCTTT. This sequence encodes CSVPSGGHTEAFF.

This clone was detected only once. The V and J genes are TRBV4-1 and TRBJ1-6; tentative D call: TRBD1 (5 bases). Trimming left V 4 bases short and J 6 bases short, with 22 bases between. The CDR3 spans 18 residues. Germline CDR1 and CDR2: MGHRA and YSYEKL. The CDR3 DNA reads as TGCGCCAGCAGCCGCGACCTTGTGGGACTTCTTCTTAATTCACCCCTCCACTTT. Translating it yields CASSRDLVGLLLNSPLHF.